Each of the 13 T cell receptor beta chains below was sequenced from the same sample in a study of blood T cell repertoires in COVID-19. Profiling relied on immunoSEQ multiplex PCR, and the TCRdb table lists in-frame clones only, not all of them. The sample yields about 100,000 clones, around 90% seen once. The sequenced material came from peripheral blood. The receptors derive from a human donor with COVID-19, enrolled during active disease. The donor label of this sample is uncertain.

The chain recombines TRBV7-9 with TRBJ1-3; D perhaps matches TRBD1 (5 bases). The V end lost 5 bases, the J end lost 7 bases, and 15 bases lay between the germline ends. The CDR3 covers 14 residues. Germline values: CDR1 SEHNR, CDR2 FQNEAQ (reference sequence). CDR3 protein: CASSRSQGLNTIYF. DNA of the CDR3: TGTGCCAGCAGCCGCAGTCAGGGACTGAACACCATATATTTT.

The chain recombines TRBV3-1 (or the pseudogene TRBV3-2) with TRBJ2-7, with D uncertain. The germline CDR1 and CDR2 sequences are LGHDT and YNNKEL (reference sequence). The CDR3 length is 14 residues. V lost 0 bases and J lost 1, with 7 bases in between. CDR3 DNA: TGTGCCAGCAGCCAAGAGATACAGTCCTACGAGCAGTACTTC. This sequence encodes CASSQEIQSYEQYF.

This chain links TRBV3-1 (or the pseudogene TRBV3-2) with TRBJ1-2; no clear D. Germline V lookup: CDR1 LGHDT, CDR2 YNNKEL (reference sequence). V dropped 4 bases and J dropped 2 bases, with 14 bases sitting between them. The CDR3 is 15 residues long. CDR3 nucleotides: TGTGCCAGCAGCCTCGGAGGCATTTTGAACTATGGCTACACCTTC. It encodes CASSLGGILNYGYTF.

The chain employs TRBV18 and TRBJ2-7; 8 bases align to TRBD1. Germline V lookup: CDR1 KGHSH, CDR2 LQKENI. V lost 9 bases and J lost 3; bases outside the gene matches: 10. The CDR3 is made up of 14 amino acids. The CDR3 DNA reads TGTGCCAGGCCGGGACAGGCATACCGCTACGAGCAGTACTTC. Translated: CARPGQAYRYEQYF.

The rearrangement links TRBV19 to TRBJ1-1; the D gene is possibly TRBD1 (5 bases). Trimming pared 5 bases from V and 6 bases from J, leaving 13 bases between. The CDR3 is 13 amino acids. CDR1 and CDR2 (germline): LNHDA, SQIVND (reference sequence). CDR3 sequence: CASSATGYPEAFF. The DNA of the CDR3 is TGTGCCAGTAGTGCCACAGGATACCCTGAAGCTTTCTTT.

V and J are TRBV19 and TRBJ2-7; 10 bases align to TRBD2. Trimming cost V 5 bases and J 2 bases; bases outside gene matches: 9. CDR1 is LNHDA, CDR2 SQIVND, per germline (reference sequence). The CDR3 is made up of 16 amino acids. The DNA of the CDR3 is TGTGCCAGTAGTCCAGTAAGCGGGAGGGGAACCTACGAGCAGTACTTC. It yields the protein CASSPVSGRGTYEQYF.

This chain links TRBV29-1 with TRBJ1-1; TRBD1 agrees at 9 bases. CDR1 is SQVTM, CDR2 ANQGSEA, per germline. The CDR3 is 18 amino acids. V lost 0 bases and J lost 4; bases outside the gene matches: 15. As DNA, the CDR3 is TGCAGCGTTGAAGAGGGGCGGGACAGGGAGATACCTCTCACTGAAGCTTTCTTT. The encoded protein is CSVEEGRDREIPLTEAFF.

The chain links TRBV5-6 to TRBJ2-2, with 11 bases that match TRBD2. CDR3 length equals 16 residues. Trimming took 0 bases from V and 5 from J; bases not matched to a gene: 3. The germline V gene has CDR1 SGHDT and CDR2 YYEEEE. DNA of the CDR3: TGTGCCAGCAGCTTGGGGGCTAGCGGGAGGACCGGGGAGCTGTTTTTT. Amino acid sequence: CASSLGASGRTGELFF.

The genes are TRBV5-1 and TRBJ2-1; weak D call: TRBD2 (6 bases). The V end was cut by 0 bases, the J end by 0 bases, with 10 bases between. From germline, CDR1 is SGHRS and CDR2 YFSETQ. This CDR3 has 16 residues. The CDR3 sequence is CASSLGDFYSYNEQFF. The CDR3 nucleotides are TGCGCCAGCAGCTTGGGGGACTTCTACTCCTACAATGAGCAGTTCTTC.

This chain's CDR3 is CAWSVTGNQPQHF. The CDR3 DNA follows: TGTGCCTGGAGTGTTACAGGGAATCAGCCCCAGCATTTT. The chain is built from TRBV30 and TRBJ1-5; a possible D gene is TRBD1 (6 bases). CDR3 size: 13 residues. Deletions cut 0 bases from V and 4 bases from J, with 7 bases between. In germline, CDR1 is GTSNPN, CDR2 SVGIG (reference sequence).

The chain is built from TRBV28 and TRBJ1-5, with D perhaps TRBD1 (5 bases). Germline V gene data show CDR1 as MDHEN and CDR2 as SYDVKM. The CDR3 runs 12 residues. V lost 6 bases to trimming and J lost 6 bases, with 9 bases between them. CDR3 DNA: TGTGCCAGCAGGCAGGGTTCTCAGCCCCAGCATTTT. Its translation: CASRQGSQPQHF.

The chain combines TRBV5-4 with TRBJ1-2, with a weak D call TRBD1 (6 bases). Trimming cost V 0 bases and J 12 bases, with 15 bases left between them. The CDR3 covers 13 residues. Germline lookup yields CDR1 SGHNT and CDR2 YYREEE (reference sequence). The CDR3 spells CASSLDGTRSHTF. The DNA for the CDR3 is TGTGCCAGCAGCTTGGATGGGACACGGAGTCACACCTTC.

The chain carries TRBV10-3 and TRBJ2-1; tentative D call: TRBD2 (5 bases). The CDR3 runs to 12 residues. The V and J ends lost 4 bases and 6 bases respectively, with 7 bases between them. The germline V gene has CDR1 ENHRY and CDR2 SYGVKD. CDR3 bases: TGTGCCATCAGTGTGGAGGTCAATGAGCAGTTCTTC. This gives the protein CAISVEVNEQFF.